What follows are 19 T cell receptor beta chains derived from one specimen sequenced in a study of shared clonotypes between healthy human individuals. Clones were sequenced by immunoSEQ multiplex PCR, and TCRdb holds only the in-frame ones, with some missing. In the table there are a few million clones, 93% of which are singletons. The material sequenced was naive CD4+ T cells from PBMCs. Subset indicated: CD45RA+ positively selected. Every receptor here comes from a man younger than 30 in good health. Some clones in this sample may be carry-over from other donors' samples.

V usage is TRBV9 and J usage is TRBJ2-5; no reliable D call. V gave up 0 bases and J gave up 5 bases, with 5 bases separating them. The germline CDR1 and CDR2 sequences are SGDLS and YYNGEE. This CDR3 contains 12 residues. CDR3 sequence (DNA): TGTGCCAGCAGCGTAGGTGCGGAGACCCAGTACTTC. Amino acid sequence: CASSVGAETQYF.

CDR3 region: CASSSPGQGALAFF. The CDR3 nucleotides read TGCGCCAGCAGCTCCCCGGGACAGGGGGCACTAGCTTTCTTT. The chain joins TRBV5-1 to TRBJ1-1; 12 bases match TRBD1. The length of the CDR3 is 14 residues. The germline V gene has CDR1 SGHRS and CDR2 YFSETQ. V was clipped by 3 bases and J by 10 bases; unmatched bases: 7.

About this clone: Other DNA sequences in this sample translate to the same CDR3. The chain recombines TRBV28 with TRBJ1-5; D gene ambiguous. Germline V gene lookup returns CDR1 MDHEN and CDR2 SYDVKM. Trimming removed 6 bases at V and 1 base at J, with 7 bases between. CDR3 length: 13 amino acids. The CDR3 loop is CASSLGSNQPQHF. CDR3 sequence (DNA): TGTGCCAGCAGCTTAGGAAGCAATCAGCCCCAGCATTTT.

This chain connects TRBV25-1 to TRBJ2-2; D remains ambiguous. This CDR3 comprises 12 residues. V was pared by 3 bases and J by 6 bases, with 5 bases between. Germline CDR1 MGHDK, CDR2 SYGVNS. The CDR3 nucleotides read TGTGCCAGCAGTGACCTCCCCGGGGAGCTGTTTTTT. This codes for CASSDLPGELFF.

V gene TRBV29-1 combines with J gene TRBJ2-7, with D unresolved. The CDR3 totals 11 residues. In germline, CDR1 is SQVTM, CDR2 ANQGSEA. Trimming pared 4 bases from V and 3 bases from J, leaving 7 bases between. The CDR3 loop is CSVVGNYEQYF. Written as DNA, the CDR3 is TGCAGCGTTGTGGGCAACTACGAGCAGTACTTC.

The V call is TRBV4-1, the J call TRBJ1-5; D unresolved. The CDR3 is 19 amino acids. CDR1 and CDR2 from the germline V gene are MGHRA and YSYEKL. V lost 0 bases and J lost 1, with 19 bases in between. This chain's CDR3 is CASSQDGLRGSESNQPQHF. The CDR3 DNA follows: TGCGCCAGCAGCCAAGATGGGCTCCGTGGCAGCGAGAGCAATCAGCCCCAGCATTTT.

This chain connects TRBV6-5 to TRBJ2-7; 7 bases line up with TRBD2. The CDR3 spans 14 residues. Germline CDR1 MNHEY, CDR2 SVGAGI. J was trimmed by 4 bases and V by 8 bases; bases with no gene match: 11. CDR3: CASAKSGTRYEQYF. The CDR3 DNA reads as TGTGCCAGCGCAAAGAGCGGGACTCGTTACGAGCAGTACTTC.

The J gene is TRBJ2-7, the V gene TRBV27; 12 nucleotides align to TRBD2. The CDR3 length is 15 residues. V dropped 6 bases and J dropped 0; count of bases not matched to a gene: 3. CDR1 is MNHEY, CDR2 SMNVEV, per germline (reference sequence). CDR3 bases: TGTGCCAGCAGCTGGACTAGCGGGATCTCCTACGAGCAGTACTTC. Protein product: CASSWTSGISYEQYF.

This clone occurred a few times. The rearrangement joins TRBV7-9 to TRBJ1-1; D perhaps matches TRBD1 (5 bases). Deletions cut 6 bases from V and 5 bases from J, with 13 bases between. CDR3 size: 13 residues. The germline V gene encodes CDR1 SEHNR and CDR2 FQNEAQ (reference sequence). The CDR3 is CASSLNAGTEAFF. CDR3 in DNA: TGTGCCAGCAGTTTGAACGCAGGGACTGAAGCTTTCTTT.

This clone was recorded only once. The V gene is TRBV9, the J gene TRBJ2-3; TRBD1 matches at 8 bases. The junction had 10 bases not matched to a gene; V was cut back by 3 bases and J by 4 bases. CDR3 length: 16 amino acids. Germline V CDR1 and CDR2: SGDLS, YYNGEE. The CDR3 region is CASSAGQGDFADTQYF. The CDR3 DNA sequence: TGTGCCAGCAGCGCAGGACAGGGCGATTTTGCAGATACGCAGTATTTT.

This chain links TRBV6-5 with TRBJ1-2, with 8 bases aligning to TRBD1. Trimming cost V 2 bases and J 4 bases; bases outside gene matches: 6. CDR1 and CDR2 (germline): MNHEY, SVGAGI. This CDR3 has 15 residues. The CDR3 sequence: CASSYLPQGAYGYTF. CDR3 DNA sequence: TGTGCCAGCAGTTACCTACCTCAGGGGGCCTATGGCTACACCTTC.

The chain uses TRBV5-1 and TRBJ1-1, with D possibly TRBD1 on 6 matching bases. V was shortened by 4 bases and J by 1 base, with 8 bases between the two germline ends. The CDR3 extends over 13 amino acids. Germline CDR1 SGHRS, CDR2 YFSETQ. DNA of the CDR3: TGCGCCAGCAGCCCACAGGGGAACACTGAAGCTTTCTTT. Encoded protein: CASSPQGNTEAFF.

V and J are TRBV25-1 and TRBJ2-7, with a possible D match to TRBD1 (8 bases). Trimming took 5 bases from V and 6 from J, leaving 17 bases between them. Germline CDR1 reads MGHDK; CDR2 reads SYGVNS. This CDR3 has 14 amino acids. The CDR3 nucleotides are TGTGCCAGCAGTTTAACAGGGGGGGCGTCCGAGCAGTACTTC. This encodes CASSLTGGASEQYF.

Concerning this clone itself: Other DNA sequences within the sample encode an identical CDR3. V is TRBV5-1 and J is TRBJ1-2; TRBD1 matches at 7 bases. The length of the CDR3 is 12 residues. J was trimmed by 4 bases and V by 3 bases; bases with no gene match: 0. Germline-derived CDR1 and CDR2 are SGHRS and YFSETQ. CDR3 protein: CASSSGGYGYTF. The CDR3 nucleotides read TGCGCCAGCAGCTCAGGGGGCTATGGCTACACCTTC.

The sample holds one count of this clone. The CDR3 loop is CASRGTGGHNEQFF. The CDR3 DNA is TGTGCCAGCAGAGGGACAGGGGGCCACAATGAGCAGTTCTTC. This chain joins TRBV28 and TRBJ2-1; the match to TRBD1 covers 12 bases. Trimming cost V 6 bases and J 5 bases; bases outside gene matches: 2. The length of the CDR3 is 14 residues. CDR1 is MDHEN, CDR2 SYDVKM, per germline.

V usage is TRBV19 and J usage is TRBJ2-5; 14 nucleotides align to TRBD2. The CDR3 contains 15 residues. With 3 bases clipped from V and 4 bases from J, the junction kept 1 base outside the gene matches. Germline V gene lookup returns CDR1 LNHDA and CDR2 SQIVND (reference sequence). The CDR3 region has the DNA TGTGCCAGTAGTATCGGACTAGCGGGAGGAGAGACCCAGTACTTC. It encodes CASSIGLAGGETQYF.

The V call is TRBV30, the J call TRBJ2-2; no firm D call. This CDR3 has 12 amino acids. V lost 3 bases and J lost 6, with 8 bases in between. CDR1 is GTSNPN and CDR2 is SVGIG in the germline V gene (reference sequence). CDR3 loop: CAWSAWAGELFF. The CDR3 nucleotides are TGTGCCTGGAGCGCTTGGGCCGGGGAGCTGTTTTTT.

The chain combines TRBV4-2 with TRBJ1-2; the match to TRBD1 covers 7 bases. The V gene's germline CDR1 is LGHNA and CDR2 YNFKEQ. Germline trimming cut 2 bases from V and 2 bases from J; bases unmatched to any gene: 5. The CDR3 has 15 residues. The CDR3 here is CASSQYGTVNYGYTF. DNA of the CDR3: TGTGCCAGCAGCCAATACGGGACAGTAAACTATGGCTACACCTTC.

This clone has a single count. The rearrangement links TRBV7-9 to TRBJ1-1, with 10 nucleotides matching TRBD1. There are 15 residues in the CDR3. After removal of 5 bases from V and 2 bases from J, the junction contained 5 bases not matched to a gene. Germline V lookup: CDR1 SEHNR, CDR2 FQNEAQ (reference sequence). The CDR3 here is CASSHRDRGNTEAFF. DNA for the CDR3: TGTGCCAGCAGCCACCGGGACAGGGGTAACACTGAAGCTTTCTTT.